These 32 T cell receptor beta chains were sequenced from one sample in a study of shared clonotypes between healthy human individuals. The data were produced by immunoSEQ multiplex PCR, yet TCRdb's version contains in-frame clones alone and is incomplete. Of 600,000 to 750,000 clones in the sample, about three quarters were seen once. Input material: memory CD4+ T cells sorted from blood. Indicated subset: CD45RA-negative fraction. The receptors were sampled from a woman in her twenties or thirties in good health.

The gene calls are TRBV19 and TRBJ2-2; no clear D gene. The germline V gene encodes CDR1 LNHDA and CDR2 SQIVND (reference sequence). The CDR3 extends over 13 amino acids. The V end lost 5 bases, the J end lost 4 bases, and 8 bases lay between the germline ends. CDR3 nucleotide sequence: TGTGCCAGTAGTCCCCAGAGCACCGGGGAGCTGTTTTTT. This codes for CASSPQSTGELFF.

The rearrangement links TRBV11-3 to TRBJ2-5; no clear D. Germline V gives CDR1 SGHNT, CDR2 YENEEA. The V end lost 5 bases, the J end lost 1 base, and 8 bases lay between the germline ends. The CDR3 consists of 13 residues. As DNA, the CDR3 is TGTGCCAGCAGCGCAGGACCCCAAGAGACCCAGTACTTC. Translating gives CASSAGPQETQYF.

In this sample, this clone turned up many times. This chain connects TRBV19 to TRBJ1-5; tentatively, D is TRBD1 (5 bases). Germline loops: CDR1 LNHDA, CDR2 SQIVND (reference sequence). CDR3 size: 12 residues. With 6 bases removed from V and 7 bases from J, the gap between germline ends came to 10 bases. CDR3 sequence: CASRSGRQPQHF. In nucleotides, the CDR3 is TGTGCCAGTAGGTCAGGGAGACAGCCCCAGCATTTT.

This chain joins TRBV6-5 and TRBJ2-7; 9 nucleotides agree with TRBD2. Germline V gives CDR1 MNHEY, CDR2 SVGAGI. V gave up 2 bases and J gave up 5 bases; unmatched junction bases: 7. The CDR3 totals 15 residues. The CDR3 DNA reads TGTGCCAGCAGTTACGGCGGGGTAGCGGGAGACGAGCAGTACTTC. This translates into CASSYGGVAGDEQYF.

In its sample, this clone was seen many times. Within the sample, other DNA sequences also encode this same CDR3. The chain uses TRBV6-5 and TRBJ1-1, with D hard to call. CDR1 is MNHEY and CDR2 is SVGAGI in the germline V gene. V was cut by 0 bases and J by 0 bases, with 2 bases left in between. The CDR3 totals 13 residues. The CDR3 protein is CASSYSMNTEAFF. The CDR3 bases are TGTGCCAGCAGTTACTCGATGAACACTGAAGCTTTCTTT.

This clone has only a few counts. DNA of the CDR3: TGCGCCAGCAGTGACCCGCCCGAGGCACGCTACGAGCAGTACTTC. This translates into CASSDPPEARYEQYF. The chain recombines TRBV10-2 with TRBJ2-7; D gene unclear. This CDR3 is built from 15 residues. Germline-derived CDR1 and CDR2 are WSHSY and SAAADI. Trimming pared 3 bases from V and 3 bases from J, leaving 15 bases between.

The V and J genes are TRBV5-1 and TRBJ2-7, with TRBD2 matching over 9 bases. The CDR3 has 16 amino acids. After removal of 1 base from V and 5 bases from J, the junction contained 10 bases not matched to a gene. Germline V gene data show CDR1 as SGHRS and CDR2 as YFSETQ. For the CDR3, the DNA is TGCGCCAGCAGCTTGTGGTCTAGCGGGATCGGGGACGAGCAGTACTTC. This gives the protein CASSLWSSGIGDEQYF. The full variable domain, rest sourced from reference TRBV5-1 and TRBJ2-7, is KAGVTQTPRYLIKTRGQQVTLSCSPISGHRSVSWYQQTPGQGLQFLFEYFSETQRNKGNFPGRFSGRQFSNSRSEMNVSTLELGDSALYLCASSLWSSGIGDEQYFGPGTRLTVT.

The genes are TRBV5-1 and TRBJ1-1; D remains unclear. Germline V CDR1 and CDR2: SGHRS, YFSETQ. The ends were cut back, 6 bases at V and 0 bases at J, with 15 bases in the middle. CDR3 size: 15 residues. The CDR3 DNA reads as TGCGCCAGCAACCCTGTTGGACCATTGAACACTGAAGCTTTCTTT. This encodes CASNPVGPLNTEAFF.

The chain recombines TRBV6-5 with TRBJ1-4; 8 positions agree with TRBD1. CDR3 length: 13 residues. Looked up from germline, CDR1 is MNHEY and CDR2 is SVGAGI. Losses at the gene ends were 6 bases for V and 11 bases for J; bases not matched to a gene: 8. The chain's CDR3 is CASRSNRDRKLFF. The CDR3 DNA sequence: TGTGCCAGCAGATCTAACCGGGACAGGAAACTGTTTTTT.

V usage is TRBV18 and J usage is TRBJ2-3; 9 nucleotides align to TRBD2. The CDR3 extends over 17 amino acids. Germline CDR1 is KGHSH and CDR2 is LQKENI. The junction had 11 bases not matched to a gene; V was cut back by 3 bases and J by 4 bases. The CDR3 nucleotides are TGTGCCAGCTCACCCGGTGTCGGGCGGGAGGGCCCAGATACGCAGTATTTT. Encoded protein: CASSPGVGREGPDTQYF.

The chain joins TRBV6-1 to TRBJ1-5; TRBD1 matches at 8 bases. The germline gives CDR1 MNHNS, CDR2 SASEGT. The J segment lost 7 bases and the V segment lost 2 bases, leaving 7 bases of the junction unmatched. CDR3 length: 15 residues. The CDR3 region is CASSEMDRAGQPQHF. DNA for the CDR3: TGTGCCAGCAGTGAAATGGACAGGGCTGGACAGCCCCAGCATTTT.

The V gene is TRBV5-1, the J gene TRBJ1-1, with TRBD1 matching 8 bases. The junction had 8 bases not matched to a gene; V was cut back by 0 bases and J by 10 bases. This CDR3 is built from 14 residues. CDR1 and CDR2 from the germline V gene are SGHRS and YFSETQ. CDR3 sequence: CASSLDRGFVGAFF. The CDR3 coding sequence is TGCGCCAGCAGCTTGGACAGGGGGTTTGTGGGAGCTTTCTTT.

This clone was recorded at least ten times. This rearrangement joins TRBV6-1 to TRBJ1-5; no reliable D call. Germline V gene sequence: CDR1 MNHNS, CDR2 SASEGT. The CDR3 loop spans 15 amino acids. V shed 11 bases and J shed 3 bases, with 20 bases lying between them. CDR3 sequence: CAVPVSGYDNQPQHF. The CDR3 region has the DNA TGTGCCGTTCCCGTATCGGGATACGACAATCAGCCCCAGCATTTT.

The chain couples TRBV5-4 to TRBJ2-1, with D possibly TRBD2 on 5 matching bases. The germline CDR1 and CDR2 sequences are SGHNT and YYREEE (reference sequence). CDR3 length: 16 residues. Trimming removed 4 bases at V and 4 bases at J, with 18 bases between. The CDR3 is CASSIDPEVGYNEQFF. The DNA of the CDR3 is TGTGCCAGCAGCATTGACCCGGAGGTTGGTTACAATGAGCAGTTCTTC.

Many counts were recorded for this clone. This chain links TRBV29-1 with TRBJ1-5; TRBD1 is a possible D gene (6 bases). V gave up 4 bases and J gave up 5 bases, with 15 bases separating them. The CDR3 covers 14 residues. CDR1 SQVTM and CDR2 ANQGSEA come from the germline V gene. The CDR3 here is CSVAGGAQDQPQHF. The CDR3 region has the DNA TGCAGCGTTGCCGGGGGCGCCCAGGATCAGCCCCAGCATTTT.

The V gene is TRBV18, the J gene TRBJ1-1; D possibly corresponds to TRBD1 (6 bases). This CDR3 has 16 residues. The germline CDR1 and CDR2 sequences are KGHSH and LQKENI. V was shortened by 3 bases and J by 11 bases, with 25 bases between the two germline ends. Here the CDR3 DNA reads TGTGCCAGCTCACCGGGTCCGGGGGGCGCACCGGTCAGGGCTTTCTTT. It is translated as CASSPGPGGAPVRAFF.

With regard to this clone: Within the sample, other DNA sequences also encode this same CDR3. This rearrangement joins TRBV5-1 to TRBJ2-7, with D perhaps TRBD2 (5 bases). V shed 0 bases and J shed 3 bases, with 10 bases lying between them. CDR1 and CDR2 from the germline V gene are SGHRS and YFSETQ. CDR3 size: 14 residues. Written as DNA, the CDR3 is TGCGCCAGCAGCTTGGAAGGTCGGGACTACGAGCAGTACTTC. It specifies CASSLEGRDYEQYF.

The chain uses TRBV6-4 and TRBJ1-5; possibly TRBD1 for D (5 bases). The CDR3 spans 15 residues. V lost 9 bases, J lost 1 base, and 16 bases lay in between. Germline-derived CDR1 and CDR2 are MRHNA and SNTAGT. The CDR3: CARLLRGISNQPQHF. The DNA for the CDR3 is TGTGCCAGACTCCTCCGGGGGATCAGCAATCAGCCCCAGCATTTT.

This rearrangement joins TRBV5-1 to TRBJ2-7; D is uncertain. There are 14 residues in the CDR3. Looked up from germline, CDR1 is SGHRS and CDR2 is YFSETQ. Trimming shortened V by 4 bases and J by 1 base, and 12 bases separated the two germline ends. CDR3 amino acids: CASSASAASYEQYF. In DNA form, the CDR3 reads TGCGCCAGCAGCGCCTCGGCTGCGTCCTACGAGCAGTACTTC.

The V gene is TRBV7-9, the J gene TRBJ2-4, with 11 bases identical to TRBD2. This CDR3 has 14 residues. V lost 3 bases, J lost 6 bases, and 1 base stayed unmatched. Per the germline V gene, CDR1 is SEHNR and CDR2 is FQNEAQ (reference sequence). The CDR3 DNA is TGTGCCAGCAGCTTTAGCGGGAGGGTAAACATTCAGTACTTC. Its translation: CASSFSGRVNIQYF.

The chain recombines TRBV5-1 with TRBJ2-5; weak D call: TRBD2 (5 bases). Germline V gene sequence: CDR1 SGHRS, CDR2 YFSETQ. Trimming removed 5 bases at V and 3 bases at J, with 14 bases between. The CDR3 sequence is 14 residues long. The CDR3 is CASRDAVGEETQYF. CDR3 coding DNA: TGCGCCAGCAGGGACGCGGTCGGGGAAGAGACCCAGTACTTC.

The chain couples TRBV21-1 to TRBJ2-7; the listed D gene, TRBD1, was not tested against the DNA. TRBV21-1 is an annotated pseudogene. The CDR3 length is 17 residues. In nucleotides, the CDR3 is TGTGCCAGCAGCAGTCAAACTTTGGGACAGCCCGGCTACGAGCAGTACTTC. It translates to CASSSQTLGQPGYEQYF.

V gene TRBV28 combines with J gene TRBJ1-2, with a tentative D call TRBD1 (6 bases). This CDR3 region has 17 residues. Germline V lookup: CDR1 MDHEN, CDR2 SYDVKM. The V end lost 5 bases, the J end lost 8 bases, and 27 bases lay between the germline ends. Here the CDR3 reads CASSPGSINREVEGYTF. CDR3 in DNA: TGTGCCAGCAGTCCGGGGTCCATAAACAGGGAAGTCGAGGGCTACACCTTC.

CDR3 residues: CSVATTGETEAFF. CDR3 DNA: TGCAGCGTGGCCACCACAGGGGAAACTGAAGCTTTCTTT. The V call is TRBV29-1, the J call TRBJ1-1, with 7 nucleotides matching TRBD1. Trimming at V came to 6 bases and at J to 5 bases, leaving 9 bases not matched to a gene. Germline V lookup: CDR1 SQVTM, CDR2 ANQGSEA. CDR3 length: 13 amino acids.

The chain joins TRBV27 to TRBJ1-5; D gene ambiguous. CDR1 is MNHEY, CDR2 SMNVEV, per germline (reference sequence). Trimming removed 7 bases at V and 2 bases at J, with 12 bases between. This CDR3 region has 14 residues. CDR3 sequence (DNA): TGTGCCAGCAAGAGGTTTTTCGGCAATCAGCCCCAGCATTTT. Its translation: CASKRFFGNQPQHF.

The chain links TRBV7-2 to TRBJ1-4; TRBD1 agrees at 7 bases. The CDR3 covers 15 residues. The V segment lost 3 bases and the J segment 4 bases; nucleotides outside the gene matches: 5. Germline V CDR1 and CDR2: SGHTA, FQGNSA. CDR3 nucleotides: TGTGCCAGCAGCTTTCCGACAGGGAGTAATGAAAAACTGTTTTTT. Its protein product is CASSFPTGSNEKLFF.

The chain's CDR3 is CASSLGGHREQYF. In DNA form, the CDR3 reads TGTGCCAGCAGCTTAGGTGGACATAGAGAGCAGTACTTC. The V and J genes are TRBV11-3 and TRBJ2-7; D is possibly TRBD1 (5 bases). This CDR3 has 13 residues. V was clipped by 1 base and J by 7 bases, with 11 bases between them. Germline V CDR1 and CDR2: SGHNT, YENEEA. The whole variable domain, remainder taken from reference TRBV11-3 and TRBJ2-7, is EAGVVQSPRYKIIEKKQPVAFWCNPISGHNTLYWYLQNLGQGPELLIRYENEEAVDDSQLPKDRFSAERLKGVDSTLKIQPAELGDSAVYLCASSLGGHREQYFGPGTRLTVT.

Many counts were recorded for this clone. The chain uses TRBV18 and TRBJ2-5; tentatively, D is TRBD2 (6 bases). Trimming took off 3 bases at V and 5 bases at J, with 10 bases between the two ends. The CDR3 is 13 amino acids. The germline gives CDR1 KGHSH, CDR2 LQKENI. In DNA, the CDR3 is TGTGCCAGCTCACCGACGGGAGTGGAGACCCAGTACTTC. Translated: CASSPTGVETQYF.

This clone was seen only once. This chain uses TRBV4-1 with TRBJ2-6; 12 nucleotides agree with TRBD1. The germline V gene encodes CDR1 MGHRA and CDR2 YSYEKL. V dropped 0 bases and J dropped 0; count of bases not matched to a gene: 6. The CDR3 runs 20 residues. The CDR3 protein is CASSQERDRGRHSGANVLTF. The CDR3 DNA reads TGCGCCAGCAGCCAAGAACGGGACAGGGGGCGGCACTCTGGGGCCAACGTCCTGACTTTC.

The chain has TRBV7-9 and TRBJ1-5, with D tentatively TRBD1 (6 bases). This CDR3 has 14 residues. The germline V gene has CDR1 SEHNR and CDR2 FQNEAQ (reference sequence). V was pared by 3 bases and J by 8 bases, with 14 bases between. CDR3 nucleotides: TGTGCCAGCAGCTTCTCGGGGGGCAACGAGCCCCAGCATTTT. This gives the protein CASSFSGGNEPQHF.

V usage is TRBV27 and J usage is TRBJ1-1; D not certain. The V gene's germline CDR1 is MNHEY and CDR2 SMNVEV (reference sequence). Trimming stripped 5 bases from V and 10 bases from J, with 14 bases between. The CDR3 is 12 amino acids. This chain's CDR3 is CASSTDWGLAFF. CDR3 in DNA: TGTGCCAGCAGTACAGACTGGGGTTTAGCTTTCTTT.

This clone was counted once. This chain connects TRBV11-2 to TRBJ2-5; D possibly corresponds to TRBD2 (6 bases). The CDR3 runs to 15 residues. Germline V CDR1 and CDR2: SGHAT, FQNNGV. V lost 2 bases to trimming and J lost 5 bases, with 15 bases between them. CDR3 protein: CASSLSAGSIETQYF. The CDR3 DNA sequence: TGTGCCAGCAGCTTATCGGCGGGATCCATTGAGACCCAGTACTTC.